Described below is a single TCR beta chain sequence and its context. The record originates from a study of T-cell reconstitution after alpha-beta-depleted transplantation in children. The library targeted TCRbeta and was prepared with unique molecular identifiers. TCRdb itself ran the PCR reads through MiXCR, one entry per CDR3 protein. Seen here are around 250,000 distinct CDR3 sequences, roughly 24% observed once, and the top ten hold about 2.6%. After removal of 2 bases from V and 9 bases from J, the junction contained 6 bases not matched to a gene. The CDR3 runs 14 residues. This chain joins TRBV12-3 or TRBV12-4 and TRBJ2-1; 8 bases are shared with TRBD2. Source: PBMCs, taken before TCRalphabeta/CD19-depleted stem cell transplant. The TCR was taken from a girl aged 2 to 9 with Fanconi anemia, due to receive a stem cell transplant. The chain's CDR3 is CASSLKRERVEQFF. As DNA, the CDR3 is TGTGCCAGCAGTTTAAAGCGGGAGAGGGTTGAGCAGTTCTTC.